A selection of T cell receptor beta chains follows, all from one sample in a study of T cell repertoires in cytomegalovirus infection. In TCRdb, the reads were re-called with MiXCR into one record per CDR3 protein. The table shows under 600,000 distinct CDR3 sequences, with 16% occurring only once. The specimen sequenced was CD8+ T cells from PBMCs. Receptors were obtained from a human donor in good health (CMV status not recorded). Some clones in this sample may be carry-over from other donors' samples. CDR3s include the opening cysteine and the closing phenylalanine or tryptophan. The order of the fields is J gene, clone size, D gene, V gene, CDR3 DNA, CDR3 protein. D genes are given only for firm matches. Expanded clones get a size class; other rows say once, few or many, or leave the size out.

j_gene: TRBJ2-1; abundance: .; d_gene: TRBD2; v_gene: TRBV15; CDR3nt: TGTGCCACCAGCTCCAGACTAGCGGGGGAAGAGCAGTTCTTC; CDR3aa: CATSSRLAGEEQFF
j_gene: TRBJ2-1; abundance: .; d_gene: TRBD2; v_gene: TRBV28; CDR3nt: TGTGCCAGCAGGGGGGGACTAGCGGAAAACAATGAGCAGTTCTTC; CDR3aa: CASRGGLAENNEQFF
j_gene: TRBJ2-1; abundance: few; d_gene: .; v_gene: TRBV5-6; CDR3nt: TGTGCCAGCAGCTCACCTTCCTCCAACAATGAGCAGTTCTTC; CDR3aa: CASSSPSSNNEQFF
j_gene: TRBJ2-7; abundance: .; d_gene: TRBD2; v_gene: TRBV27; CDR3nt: TGTGCCAGCAGTTATAGCGGGGGGAACTACGAGCAGTACTTC; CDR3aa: CASSYSGGNYEQYF
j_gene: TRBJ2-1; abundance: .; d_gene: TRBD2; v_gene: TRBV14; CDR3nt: TGTGCCAGCAGCCGCAAGTTTGGACTAGCGGCCTACAATGAGCAGTTCTTC; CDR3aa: CASSRKFGLAAYNEQFF
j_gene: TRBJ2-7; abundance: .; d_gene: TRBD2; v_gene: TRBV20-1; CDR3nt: TGCAGTGCTAGGAAAGGAGGACTAGCGGGATCCTACGAGCAGTACTTC; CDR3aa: CSARKGGLAGSYEQYF
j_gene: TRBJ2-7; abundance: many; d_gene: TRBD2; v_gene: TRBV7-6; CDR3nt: TGTGCCAGCAGCTCCAGCGGGGGATACGAGCAGTACTTC; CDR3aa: CASSSSGGYEQYF
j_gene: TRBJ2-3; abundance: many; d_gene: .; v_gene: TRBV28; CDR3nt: TGTGCCAGCAGTTTCGGGGAATACACAGATACGCAGTATTTT; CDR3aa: CASSFGEYTDTQYF
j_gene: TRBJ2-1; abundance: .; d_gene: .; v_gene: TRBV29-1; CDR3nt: TGCAGCGTTGAAGATCTGACTTCCGGCTCCTACAATGAGCAGTTCTTC; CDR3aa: CSVEDLTSGSYNEQFF
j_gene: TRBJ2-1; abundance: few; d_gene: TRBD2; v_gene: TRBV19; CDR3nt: TGTGCCAGTAGCCCCGGGACTAGCGGGACCTTACTCCTTTACAATGAGCAGTTCTTC; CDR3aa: CASSPGTSGTLLLYNEQFF
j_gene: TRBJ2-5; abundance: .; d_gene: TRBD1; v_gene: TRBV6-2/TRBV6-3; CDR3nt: TGTGCCAGCAGTTACATCCAGGGACAGGGGGCTGAGGGGACCCAGTACTTC; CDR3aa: CASSYIQGQGAEGTQYF
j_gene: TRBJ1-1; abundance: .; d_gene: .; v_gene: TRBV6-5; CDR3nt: TGTGCCAGCAGTTACTCGGAGGGGAGGTTAGGAGCTTTCTTT; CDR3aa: CASSYSEGRLGAFF
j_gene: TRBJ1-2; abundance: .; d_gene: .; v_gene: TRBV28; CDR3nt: TGTGCCAGCAGTCAAAGGATGGGCTATGGCTACACCTTC; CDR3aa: CASSQRMGYGYTF
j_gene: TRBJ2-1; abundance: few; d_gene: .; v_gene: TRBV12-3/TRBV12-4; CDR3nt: TGTGCCAGCAGTTTGGGCTTTCCAACTGAGCAGTTCTTC; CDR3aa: CASSLGFPTEQFF
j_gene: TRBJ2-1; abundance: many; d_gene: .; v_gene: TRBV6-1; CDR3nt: TGTGCCAGCAGTGAGCGTACGTACAATGAGCAGTTCTTC; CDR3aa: CASSERTYNEQFF
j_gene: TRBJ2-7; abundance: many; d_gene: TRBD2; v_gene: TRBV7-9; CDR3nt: TGTGCCAGCAGCTTGAGGACTAGCGGGCCGCCGTCCTACGAGCAGTACTTC; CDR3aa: CASSLRTSGPPSYEQYF
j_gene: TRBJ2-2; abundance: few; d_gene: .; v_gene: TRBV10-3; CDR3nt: TGTGCCATCAGTGAGTCAAAGATGGTAGCGGTCACCGGGGAGCTGTTTTTT; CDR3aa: CAISESKMVAVTGELFF
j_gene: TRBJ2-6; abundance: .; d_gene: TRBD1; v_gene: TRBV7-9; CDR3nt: TGTGCCAGCAGCCCCCTTCTCACAGGGGGCCCTGGGGCCAACGTCCTGACTTTC; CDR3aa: CASSPLLTGGPGANVLTF
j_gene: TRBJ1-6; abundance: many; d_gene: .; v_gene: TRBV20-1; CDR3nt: TGCAGTGCTAGAGATCGGATTAATTCACCCCTCCACTTT; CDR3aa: CSARDRINSPLHF
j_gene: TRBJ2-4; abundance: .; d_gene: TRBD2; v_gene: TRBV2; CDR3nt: TGTGCAAGCAGTGGGCAAGCGGGAGGGCCTCTGTTC; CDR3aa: CASSGQAGGPLF
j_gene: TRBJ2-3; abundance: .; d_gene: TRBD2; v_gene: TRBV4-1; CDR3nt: TGCGCCAGCAGCCGGGGACTAGCGGTCACAGATACGCAGTATTTT; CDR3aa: CASSRGLAVTDTQYF
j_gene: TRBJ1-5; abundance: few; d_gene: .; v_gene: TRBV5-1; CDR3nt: TGCGCCAGCAGCTTGGAATGGGGGGGCAATCAGCCCCAGCATTTT; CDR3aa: CASSLEWGGNQPQHF
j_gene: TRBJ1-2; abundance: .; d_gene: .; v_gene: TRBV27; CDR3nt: TGTGCCAGCAGTTTATCGTTCGGGGATGGCTACACCTTC; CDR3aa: CASSLSFGDGYTF
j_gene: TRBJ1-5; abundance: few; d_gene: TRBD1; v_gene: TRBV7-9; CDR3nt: TGTGCCAGCAGCTTGGGGGGGACAGGGGGCGTTCAGCCCCAGCATTTT; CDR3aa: CASSLGGTGGVQPQHF
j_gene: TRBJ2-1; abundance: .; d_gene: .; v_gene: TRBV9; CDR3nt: TGTGCCAGCAGCGCCTCGACTAGGGATGAGCAGTTCTTC; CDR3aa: CASSASTRDEQFF
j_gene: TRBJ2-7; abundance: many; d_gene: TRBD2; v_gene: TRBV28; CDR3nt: TGTGCCAGCAGTACCCAGCGGGAGGGTACCTACGAGCAGTACTTC; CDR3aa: CASSTQREGTYEQYF
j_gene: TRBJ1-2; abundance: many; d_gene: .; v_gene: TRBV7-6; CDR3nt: TGTGCCAGCAGCTTAGGAGGGCAGGGCTACACCTTC; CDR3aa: CASSLGGQGYTF
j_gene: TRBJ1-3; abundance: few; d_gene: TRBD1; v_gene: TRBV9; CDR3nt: TGTGCCAGCAGCGATAGGACAGGGGATCCGGGAAACACCATATATTTT; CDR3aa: CASSDRTGDPGNTIYF
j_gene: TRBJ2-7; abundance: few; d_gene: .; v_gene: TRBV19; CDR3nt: TGTGCCAGTAGTATAAACAGGGCTTCCTACGAGCAGTACTTC; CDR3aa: CASSINRASYEQYF
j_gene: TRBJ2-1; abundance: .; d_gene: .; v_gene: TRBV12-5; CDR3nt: TGTGCTAGTGGTTTGGTACTAGAGGTCTCCTACAATGAGCAGTTCTTC; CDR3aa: CASGLVLEVSYNEQFF
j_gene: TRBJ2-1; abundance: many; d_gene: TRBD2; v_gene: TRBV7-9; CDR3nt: TGTGCCAGCAGCTTTCCGCTAGCGGGGAGCTACAATGAGCAGTTCTTC; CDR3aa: CASSFPLAGSYNEQFF
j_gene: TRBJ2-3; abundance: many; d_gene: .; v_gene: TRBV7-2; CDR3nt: TGTGCCAGCAGCCTTTGGCCTTCAGATACGCAGTATTTT; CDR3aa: CASSLWPSDTQYF
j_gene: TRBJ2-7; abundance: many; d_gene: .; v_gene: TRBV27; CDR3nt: TGTGCCAGCAGTTTACCCTCAGGCCACGAGCAGTACTTC; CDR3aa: CASSLPSGHEQYF
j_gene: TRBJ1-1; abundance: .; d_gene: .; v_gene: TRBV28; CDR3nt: TGTGCCAGCAGCCACCCTAGGGTAACTGGGGACACTGAAGCTTTCTTT; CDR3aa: CASSHPRVTGDTEAFF